This TCR beta chain was identified in a study of cytomegalovirus exposure and HLA in healthy donors. Overall study context: Most donors, 81% of 398 genotyped, fell in the Caucasian-associated ancestry cluster.

Primers: 60 Vbeta forward and 13 Jbeta reverse. Clones were sequenced by immunoSEQ multiplex PCR, and TCRdb holds only the in-frame ones, with some missing. The table has approximately 170,000 clones, approximately 80% seen once; the top ten hold approximately 2.4%. Findings of the study overall: The listing of about 150 TCR beta chains classed them as cytomegalovirus-associated. CMV antigen specificity of a few CMV-associated chains was confirmed in vitro. Data from an earlier analysis indicated that most TCR beta V segments were productive either about 90% or about 30% of the time.

In regard to this clone: The antigen remains unidentified.

Specimen: PBMCs. This clonotype originated in a male donor in good health and CMV-seronegative.

CDR3 in amino acids: CASRASTDTQYF. As DNA, the CDR3 is TGTGCCAGCAGAGCCAGCACAGATACGCAGTATTTT. The chain links TRBV6-5 to TRBJ2-3; D is unclear. The CDR3 contains 12 residues. CDR1 and CDR2 (germline): MNHEY, SVGAGI. Trimming left V 6 bases short and J 0 bases short, with 4 bases between.